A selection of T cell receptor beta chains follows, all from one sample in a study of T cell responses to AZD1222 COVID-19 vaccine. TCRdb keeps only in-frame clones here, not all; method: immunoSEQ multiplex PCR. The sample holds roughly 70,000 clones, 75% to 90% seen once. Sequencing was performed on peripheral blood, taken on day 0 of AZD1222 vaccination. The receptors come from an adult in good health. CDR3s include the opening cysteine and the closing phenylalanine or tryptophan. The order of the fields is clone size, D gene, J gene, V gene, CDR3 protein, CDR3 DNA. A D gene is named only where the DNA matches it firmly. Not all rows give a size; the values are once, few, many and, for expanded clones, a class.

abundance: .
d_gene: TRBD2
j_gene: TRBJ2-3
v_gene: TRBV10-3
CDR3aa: CAISPQRGLHTDTQYF
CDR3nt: TGTGCCATCAGCCCCCAGCGGGGGCTACACACAGATACGCAGTATTTT

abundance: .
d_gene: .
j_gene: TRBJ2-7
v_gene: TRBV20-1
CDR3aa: CSVMMIHEQYF
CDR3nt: TGCAGTGTAATGATGATCCACGAGCAGTACTTC

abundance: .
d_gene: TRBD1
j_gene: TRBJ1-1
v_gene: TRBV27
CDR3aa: CASRTGVNTEAFF
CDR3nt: TGTGCCAGCAGGACAGGGGTGAACACTGAAGCTTTCTTT

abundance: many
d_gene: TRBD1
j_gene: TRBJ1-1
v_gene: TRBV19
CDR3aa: CASSHRDSLNTEAFF
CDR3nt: TGTGCCAGTAGTCACCGGGACAGTCTGAACACTGAAGCTTTCTTT

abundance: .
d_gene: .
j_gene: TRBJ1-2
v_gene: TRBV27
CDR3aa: CASSLSPGNNYGYTF
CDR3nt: TGTGCCAGCAGTTTATCGCCAGGGAATAACTATGGCTACACCTTC

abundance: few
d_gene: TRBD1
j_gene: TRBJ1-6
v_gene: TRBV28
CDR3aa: CASGQGDSPLHF
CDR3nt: TGTGCCAGCGGACAGGGGGATTCACCCCTCCACTTT

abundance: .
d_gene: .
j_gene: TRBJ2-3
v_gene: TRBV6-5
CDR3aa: CARGGAVSTDTQYF
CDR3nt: TGTGCCAGGGGGGGGGCAGTTAGCACAGATACGCAGTATTTT

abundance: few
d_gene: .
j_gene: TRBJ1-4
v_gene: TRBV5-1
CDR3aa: CASSLGGTPSNEKLFF
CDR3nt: TGCGCCAGCAGCTTGGGAGGGACACCGTCTAATGAAAAACTGTTTTTT

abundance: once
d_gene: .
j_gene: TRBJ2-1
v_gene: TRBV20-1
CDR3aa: CSASSAEQFF
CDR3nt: TGCAGTGCTTCTAGCGCTGAGCAGTTCTTC

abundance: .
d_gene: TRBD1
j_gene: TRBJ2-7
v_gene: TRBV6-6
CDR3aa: CATTPWEGTGGYEQYF
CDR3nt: TGTGCGACCACCCCGTGGGAGGGGACAGGGGGCTACGAGCAGTACTTC

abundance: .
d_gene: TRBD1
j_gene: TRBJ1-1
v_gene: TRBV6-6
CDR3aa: CASSQTPGGQNRWAFF
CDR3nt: TGTGCCAGCAGTCAAACACCAGGGGGACAGAACCGCTGGGCTTTCTTT

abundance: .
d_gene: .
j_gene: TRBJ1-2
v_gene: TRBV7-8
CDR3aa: CASSFRGRDYGYTF
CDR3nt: TGTGCCAGCAGCTTCCGCGGTCGGGACTATGGCTACACCTTC

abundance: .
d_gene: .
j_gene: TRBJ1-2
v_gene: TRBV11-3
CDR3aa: CASSGMEGVPYGYTF
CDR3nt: TGTGCCAGCAGCGGGATGGAGGGGGTGCCCTATGGCTACACCTTC

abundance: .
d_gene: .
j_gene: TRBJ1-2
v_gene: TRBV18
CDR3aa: CASTDRGGPNYGYTF
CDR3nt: TGTGCCAGCACAGACCGGGGGGGGCCCAACTATGGCTACACCTTC

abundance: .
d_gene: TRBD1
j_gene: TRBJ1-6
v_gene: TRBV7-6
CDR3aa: CASSLYQGAGSPLHF
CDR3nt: TGTGCCAGCAGCTTATACCAGGGGGCGGGTTCACCCCTCCACTTT

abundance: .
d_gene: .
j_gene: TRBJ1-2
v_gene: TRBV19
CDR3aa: CASSIGGIYGYTF
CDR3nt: TGTGCCAGTAGTATAGGAGGAATCTATGGCTACACCTTC

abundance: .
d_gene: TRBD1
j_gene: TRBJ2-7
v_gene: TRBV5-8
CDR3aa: CARDRGGGKEQYF
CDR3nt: TGTGCCAGAGACAGGGGTGGTGGTAAAGAGCAGTACTTC

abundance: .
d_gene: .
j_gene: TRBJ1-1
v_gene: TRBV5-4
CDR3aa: CASSFRLGNTEAFF
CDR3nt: TGTGCCAGCAGCTTTCGGTTGGGGAACACTGAAGCTTTCTTT

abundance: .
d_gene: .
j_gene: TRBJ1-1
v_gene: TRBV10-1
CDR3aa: CATLKGNTEAFF
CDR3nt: TGCGCCACCCTTAAGGGGAACACTGAAGCTTTCTTT

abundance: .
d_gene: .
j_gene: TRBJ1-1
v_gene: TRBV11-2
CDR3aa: CASSLVAGLNTEAFF
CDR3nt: TGTGCCAGCAGCTTAGTGGCAGGTTTGAACACTGAAGCTTTCTTT

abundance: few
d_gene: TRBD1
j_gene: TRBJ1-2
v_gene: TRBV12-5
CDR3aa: CASGTATGTGAGYTF
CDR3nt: TGTGCTAGTGGTACAGCGACCGGGACAGGGGCGGGCTACACCTTC

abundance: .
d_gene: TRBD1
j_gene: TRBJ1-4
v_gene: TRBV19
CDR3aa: CASSPGQDATNEKLFF
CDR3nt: TGTGCCAGTAGTCCCGGACAGGACGCAACTAATGAAAAACTGTTTTTT

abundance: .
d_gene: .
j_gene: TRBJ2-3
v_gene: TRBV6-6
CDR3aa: CASSYQLGADTQYF
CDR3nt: TGTGCCAGCAGTTACCAGTTGGGAGCAGATACGCAGTATTTT

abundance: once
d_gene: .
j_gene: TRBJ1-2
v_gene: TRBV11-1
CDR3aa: CASSSLIGGYGYTF
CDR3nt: TGTGCCAGCAGCTCGCTAATCGGGGGCTATGGCTACACCTTC

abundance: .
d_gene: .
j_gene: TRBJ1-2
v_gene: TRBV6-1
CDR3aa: CASSEWATNYGYTF
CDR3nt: TGTGCCAGCAGTGAGTGGGCGACAAACTATGGCTACACCTTC

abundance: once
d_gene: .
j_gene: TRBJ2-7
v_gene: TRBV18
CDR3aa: CASSPGGGGAYEQYF
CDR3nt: TGTGCCAGCTCACCCGGGGGAGGGGGGGCCTACGAGCAGTACTTC

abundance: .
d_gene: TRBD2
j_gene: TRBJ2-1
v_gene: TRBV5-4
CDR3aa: CASSPGLAGSGLYNEQFF
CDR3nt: TGTGCCAGCAGCCCGGGACTAGCGGGTTCTGGTCTCTACAATGAGCAGTTCTTC

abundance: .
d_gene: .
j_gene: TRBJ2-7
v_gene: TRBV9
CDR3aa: CASSVGPGSMSEQYF
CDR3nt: TGTGCCAGCAGCGTAGGTCCAGGTTCAATGTCCGAGCAGTACTTC

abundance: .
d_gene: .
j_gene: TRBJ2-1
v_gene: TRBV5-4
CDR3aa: CASSLGGAAYNEQFF
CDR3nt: TGTGCCAGCAGCTTGGGCGGGGCGGCCTACAATGAGCAGTTCTTC

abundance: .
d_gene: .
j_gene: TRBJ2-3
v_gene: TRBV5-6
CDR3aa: CASSFKRTSTDTQYF
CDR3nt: TGTGCCAGCAGCTTCAAGCGGACTAGCACAGATACGCAGTATTTT

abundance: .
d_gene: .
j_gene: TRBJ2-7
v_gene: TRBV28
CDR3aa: CASSLDFYEQYF
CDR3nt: TGTGCCAGCAGTTTGGACTTCTACGAGCAGTACTTC

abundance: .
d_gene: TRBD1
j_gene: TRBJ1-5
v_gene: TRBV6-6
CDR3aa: CASTKDRGSNQPQHF
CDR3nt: TGTGCCAGCACCAAAGACAGGGGAAGCAATCAGCCCCAGCATTTT

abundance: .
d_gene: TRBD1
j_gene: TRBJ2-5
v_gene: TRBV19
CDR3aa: CASSPLGTAQETQYF
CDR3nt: TGTGCCAGTAGTCCCCTAGGGACAGCTCAAGAGACCCAGTACTTC

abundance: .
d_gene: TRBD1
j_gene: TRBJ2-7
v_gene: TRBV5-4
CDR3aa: CASSPEGQGLEQYF
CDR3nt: TGTGCCAGCAGCCCAGAAGGACAGGGCCTCGAGCAGTACTTC

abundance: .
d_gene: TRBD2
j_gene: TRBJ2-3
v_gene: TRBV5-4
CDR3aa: CAISGGPVDTQYF
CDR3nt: TGTGCCATTAGCGGGGGTCCAGTGGATACGCAGTATTTT

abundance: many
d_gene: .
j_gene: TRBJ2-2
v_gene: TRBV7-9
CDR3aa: CASSLDGAAGELFF
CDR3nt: TGTGCCAGCAGCTTAGACGGGGCGGCCGGGGAGCTGTTTTTT

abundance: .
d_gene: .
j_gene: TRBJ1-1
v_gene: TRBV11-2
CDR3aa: CASSSKSGSPNTEAFF
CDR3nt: TGTGCCAGCAGCTCAAAATCCGGGTCCCCGAACACTGAAGCTTTCTTT

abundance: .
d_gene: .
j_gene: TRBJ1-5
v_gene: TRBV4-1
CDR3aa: CASSQVAAGQPQHF
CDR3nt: TGCGCCAGCAGCCAAGTGGCCGCCGGTCAGCCCCAGCATTTT

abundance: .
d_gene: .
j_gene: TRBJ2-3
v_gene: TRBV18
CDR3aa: CASSPLNTDTQYF
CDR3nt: TGTGCCAGCTCACCCCTCAACACAGATACGCAGTATTTT

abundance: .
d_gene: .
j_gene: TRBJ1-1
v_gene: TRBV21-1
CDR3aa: CASSPTPLPGRDTEAFF
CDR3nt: TGTGCCAGCTCGCCAACCCCCCTTCCAGGGCGGGACACTGAAGCTTTCTTT

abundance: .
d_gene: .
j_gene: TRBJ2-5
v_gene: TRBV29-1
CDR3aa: CSVDGLAETQYF
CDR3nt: TGCAGCGTTGACGGTCTGGCAGAGACCCAGTACTTC

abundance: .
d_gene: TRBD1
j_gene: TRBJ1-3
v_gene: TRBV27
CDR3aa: CASIRGATDRVFGNTIYF
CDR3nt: TGTGCCAGCATCCGCGGAGCAACGGACAGGGTTTTTGGAAACACCATATATTTT

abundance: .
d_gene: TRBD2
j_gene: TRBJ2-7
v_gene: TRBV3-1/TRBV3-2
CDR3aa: CASTRAGGPFEQYF
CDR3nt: TGTGCCAGCACCCGAGCGGGAGGGCCATTCGAGCAGTACTTC

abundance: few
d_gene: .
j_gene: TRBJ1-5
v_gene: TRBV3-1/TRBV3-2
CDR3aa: CASSQSGVTYQPQHF
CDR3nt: TGTGCCAGCAGCCAATCAGGAGTTACCTATCAGCCCCAGCATTTT

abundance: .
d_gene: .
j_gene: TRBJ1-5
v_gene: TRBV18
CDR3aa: CASSPSGAGLNQPQHF
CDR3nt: TGTGCCAGCTCACCCTCCGGTGCAGGGCTCAATCAGCCCCAGCATTTT

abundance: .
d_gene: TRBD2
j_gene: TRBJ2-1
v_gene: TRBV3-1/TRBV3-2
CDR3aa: CASSGTSGGGNEQFF
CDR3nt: TGTGCCAGCAGCGGGACTAGCGGGGGGGGCAATGAGCAGTTCTTC

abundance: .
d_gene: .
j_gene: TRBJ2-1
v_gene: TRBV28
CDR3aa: CASSFRQRVREQFF
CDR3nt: TGTGCCAGCAGTTTTAGGCAAAGGGTCCGAGAGCAGTTCTTC

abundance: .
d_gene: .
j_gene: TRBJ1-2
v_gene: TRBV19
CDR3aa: CASKNKGPRGNYGYTF
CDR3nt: TGTGCCAGTAAAAATAAAGGTCCAAGGGGAAACTATGGCTACACCTTC

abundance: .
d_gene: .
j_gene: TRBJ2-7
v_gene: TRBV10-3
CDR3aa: CAIRGPGNEQYF
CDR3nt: TGTGCCATCCGTGGGCCAGGGAACGAGCAGTACTTC

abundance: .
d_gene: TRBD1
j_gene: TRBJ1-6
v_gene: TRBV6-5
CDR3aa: CASSYSRQGGGPLHF
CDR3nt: TGTGCCAGCAGTTACTCGCGACAGGGAGGTGGCCCCCTCCACTTT

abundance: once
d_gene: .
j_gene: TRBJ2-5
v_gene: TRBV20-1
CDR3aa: CSARERETQYF
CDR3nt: TGCAGTGCTAGAGAACGGGAGACCCAGTACTTC

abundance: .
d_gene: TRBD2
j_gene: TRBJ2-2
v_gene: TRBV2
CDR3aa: CASNAQLAGPDTGELFF
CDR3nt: TGTGCCAGCAACGCCCAACTAGCGGGCCCTGACACCGGGGAGCTGTTTTTT

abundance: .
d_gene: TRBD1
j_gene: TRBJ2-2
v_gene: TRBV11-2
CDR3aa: CASSFRDRRFTGELFF
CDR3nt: TGTGCCAGCAGCTTCCGGGACAGGCGGTTCACCGGGGAGCTGTTTTTT

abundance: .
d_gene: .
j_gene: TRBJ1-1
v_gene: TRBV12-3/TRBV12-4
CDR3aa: CASSLAMGAEAFF
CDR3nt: TGTGCCAGCAGTTTAGCGATGGGAGCTGAAGCTTTCTTT

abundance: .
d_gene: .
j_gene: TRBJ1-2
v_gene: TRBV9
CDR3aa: CASSELKNGYTF
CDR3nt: TGTGCCAGCAGCGAACTGAAGAATGGCTACACCTTC

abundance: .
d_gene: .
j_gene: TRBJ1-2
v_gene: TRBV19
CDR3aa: CASSIARGNYGYTF
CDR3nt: TGTGCCAGTAGTATAGCCAGGGGTAACTATGGCTACACCTTC

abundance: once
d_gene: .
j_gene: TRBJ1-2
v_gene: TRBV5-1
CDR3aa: CASSLERVPGYTF
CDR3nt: TGCGCCAGCAGCTTGGAGAGGGTCCCTGGCTACACCTTC